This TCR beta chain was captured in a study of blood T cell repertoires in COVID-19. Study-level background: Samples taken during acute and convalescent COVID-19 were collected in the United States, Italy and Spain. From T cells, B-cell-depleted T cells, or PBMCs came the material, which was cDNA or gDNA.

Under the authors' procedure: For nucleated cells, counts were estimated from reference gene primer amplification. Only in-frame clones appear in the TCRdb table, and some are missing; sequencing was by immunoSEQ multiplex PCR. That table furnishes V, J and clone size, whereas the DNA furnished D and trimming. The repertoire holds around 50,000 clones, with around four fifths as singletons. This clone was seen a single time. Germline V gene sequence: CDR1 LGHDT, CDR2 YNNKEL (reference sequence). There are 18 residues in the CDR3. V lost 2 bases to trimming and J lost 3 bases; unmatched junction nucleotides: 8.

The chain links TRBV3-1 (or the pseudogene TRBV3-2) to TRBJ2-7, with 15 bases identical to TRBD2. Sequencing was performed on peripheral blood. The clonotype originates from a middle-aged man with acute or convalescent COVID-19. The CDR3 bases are TGTGCCAGCAGCCAAAGGGGGACTAGCGGGGGGCCTTACTACGAGCAGTACTTC. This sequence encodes CASSQRGTSGGPYYEQYF.